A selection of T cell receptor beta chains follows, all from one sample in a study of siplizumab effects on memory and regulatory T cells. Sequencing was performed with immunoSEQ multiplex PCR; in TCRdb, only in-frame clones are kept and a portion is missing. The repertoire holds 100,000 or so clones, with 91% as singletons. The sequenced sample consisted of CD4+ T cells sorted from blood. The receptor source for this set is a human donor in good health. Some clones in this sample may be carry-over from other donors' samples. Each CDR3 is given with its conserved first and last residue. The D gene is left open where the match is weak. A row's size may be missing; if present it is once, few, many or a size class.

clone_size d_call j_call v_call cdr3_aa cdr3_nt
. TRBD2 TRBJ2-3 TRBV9 CASSVGTSGSTDTQYF TGTGCCAGCAGCGTAGGGACTAGCGGGAGCACAGATACGCAGTATTTT
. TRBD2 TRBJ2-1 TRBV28 CASSPGGLAGDGNEQFF TGTGCCAGCAGTCCAGGGGGCCTAGCGGGAGACGGCAATGAGCAGTTCTTC
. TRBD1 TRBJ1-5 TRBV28 CASSQQTGRNQPQHF TGTGCCAGCAGCCAACAGACAGGGAGGAATCAGCCCCAGCATTTT
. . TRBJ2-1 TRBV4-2 CASSQDRPGLRFF TGTGCCAGCAGCCAAGACCGCCCGGGTCTTAGGTTCTTC
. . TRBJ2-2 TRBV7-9 CASSAKGELFF TGTGCCAGCTCGGCGAAAGGGGAGCTGTTTTTT
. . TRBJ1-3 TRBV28 CATTVMGGQAGNTIYF TGTGCCACCACGGTGATGGGGGGGCAGGCTGGAAACACCATATATTTT
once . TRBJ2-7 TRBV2 CASSGVVGASYEQYF TGTGCCAGCAGTGGGGTAGTAGGGGCCTCCTACGAGCAGTACTTC
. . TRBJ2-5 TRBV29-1 CSVSSGTPETQYF TGCAGCGTTTCATCTGGGACCCCTGAGACCCAGTACTTC
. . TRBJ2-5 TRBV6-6 CAGSYRELETQYF TGTGCCGGCAGTTACCGGGAATTAGAGACCCAGTACTTC
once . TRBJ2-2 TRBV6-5 CASRRNWQGPGELFF TGTGCCAGCAGGCGGAATTGGCAGGGGCCCGGGGAGCTGTTTTTT
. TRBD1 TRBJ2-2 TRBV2 CASRGQGSAGELFF TGTGCCAGCCGGGGACAGGGATCGGCCGGGGAGCTGTTTTTT
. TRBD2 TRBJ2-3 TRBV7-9 CASSVTSGRSDTQYF TGTGCCAGCAGCGTGACTAGCGGGAGATCAGATACGCAGTATTTT
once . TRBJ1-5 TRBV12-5 CASGLELSRQPQHF TGTGCTAGTGGTTTAGAGCTTTCACGTCAGCCCCAGCATTTT
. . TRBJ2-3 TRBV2 CASSEGGFSTDTQYF TGTGCCAGCAGCGAAGGGGGTTTTAGCACAGATACGCAGTATTTT
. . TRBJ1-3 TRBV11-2 CASSLGGSGNTIYF TGTGCCAGCAGCTTGGGTGGGTCCGGAAACACCATATATTTT
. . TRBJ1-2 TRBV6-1 CASGSTTYGYTF TGTGCCAGCGGCTCCACTACCTATGGCTACACCTTC
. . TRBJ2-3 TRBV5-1 CASSLVRGDTQYF TGCGCCAGCAGCTTGGTCCGAGGAGATACGCAGTATTTT
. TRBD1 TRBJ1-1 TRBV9 CASSVGGTVNTEAFF TGTGCCAGCAGCGTAGGCGGGACAGTGAACACTGAAGCTTTCTTT
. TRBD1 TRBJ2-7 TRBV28 CASRPKDRVGEQYF TGTGCCAGCAGGCCCAAGGACAGGGTGGGCGAGCAGTACTTC
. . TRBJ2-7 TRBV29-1 CSVEGTAGVTYEQYF TGCAGCGTAGAAGGGACAGCGGGAGTTACCTACGAGCAGTACTTC
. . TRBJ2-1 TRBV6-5 CASSRGGWVDNEQFF TGTGCCAGCAGTAGAGGTGGCTGGGTTGACAATGAGCAGTTCTTC
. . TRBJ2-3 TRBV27 CASSLSYQWGNTQYF TGTGCCAGCAGTTTGTCCTATCAGTGGGGGAATACGCAGTATTTT
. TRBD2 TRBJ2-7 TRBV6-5 CASRYSGRRAYEQYF TGTGCCAGCCGTTATAGCGGGAGGCGGGCCTACGAGCAGTACTTC
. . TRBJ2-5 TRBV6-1 CASSEYSSQETQYF TGTGCCAGCAGTGAATATAGCAGTCAAGAGACCCAGTACTTC
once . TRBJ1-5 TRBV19 CASSSSPTHGHQPQHF TGTGCCAGTAGTTCATCCCCCACTCATGGCCATCAGCCCCAGCATTTT
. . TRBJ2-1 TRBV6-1 CASSDGFGNEQFF TGTGCCAGCAGTGATGGCTTTGGGAATGAGCAGTTCTTC
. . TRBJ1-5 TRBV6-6 CASRPSEGKSNQPQHF TGTGCCAGCAGACCCTCAGAGGGTAAGAGCAATCAGCCCCAGCATTTT
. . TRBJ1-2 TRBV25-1 CASSPGGHNYGYTF TGTGCCAGCAGCCCTGGGGGGCACAACTATGGCTACACCTTC
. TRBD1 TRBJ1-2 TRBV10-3 CAIRGTGYGYTF TGTGCCATCCGGGGGACAGGTTATGGCTACACCTTC
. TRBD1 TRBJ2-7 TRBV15 CATSGGTGVVPEQYF TGTGCCACCAGCGGAGGGACAGGGGTCGTCCCCGAGCAGTACTTC
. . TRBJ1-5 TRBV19 CASSPPLLSNQPQHF TGTGCCAGTAGCCCCCCTCTACTTAGCAATCAGCCCCAGCATTTT